This is a list of T cell receptor beta chains from one sample in a study of T cells in tumors after PD-1 blockade. The assay was immunoSEQ multiplex PCR, and TCRdb's table has in-frame clones only and misses some. The table records 11,000 or so clones, roughly 69% of them present only once. The sequences come from tumor tissue, collected before anti-PD-1 treatment. These TCRs come from a human donor with basal cell carcinoma. Both conserved end residues are part of each CDR3. A D gene is named only where the DNA matches it firmly. Clone size is shown for a subset of rows, as once, few, many or a class of expanded clone.

J: TRBJ2-4
size: -
length: 15
V: TRBV7-9
D: -
CDR3: CASSLTPEAKNIQYF
DNA: TGTGCCAGCAGCCTTACACCCGAGGCCAAAAACATTCAGTACTTC

J: TRBJ1-2
size: -
length: 14
V: TRBV7-3
D: -
CDR3: CASSPGMANYGYTF
DNA: TGTGCCAGCAGCCCCGGGATGGCTAACTATGGCTACACCTTC

J: TRBJ2-3
size: few
length: 14
V: TRBV2
D: TRBD2
CDR3: CASHVLAGADTQYF
DNA: TGTGCCAGCCACGTACTAGCGGGGGCTGATACGCAGTATTTT

J: TRBJ2-2
size: -
length: 16
V: TRBV20-1
D: TRBD2
CDR3: CSASIRGTRSTGELFF
DNA: TGCAGTGCTAGTATCCGCGGGACTAGGAGCACCGGGGAGCTGTTTTTT

J: TRBJ1-2
size: -
length: 14
V: TRBV5-4
D: -
CDR3: CASSLLWGDYGYTF
DNA: TGTGCCAGCAGCTTGTTATGGGGAGACTATGGCTACACCTTC

J: TRBJ2-1
size: -
length: 15
V: TRBV2
D: -
CDR3: CASSPSGQTYNEQFF
DNA: TGTGCCAGCAGTCCAAGTGGACAGACCTACAATGAGCAGTTCTTC

J: TRBJ1-1
size: -
length: 14
V: TRBV27
D: -
CDR3: CASKLTRMNTEAFF
DNA: TGTGCCAGCAAACTAACACGTATGAACACTGAAGCTTTCTTT

J: TRBJ1-2
size: medium-sized
length: 13
V: TRBV5-1
D: -
CDR3: CASSFPSEYGYTF
DNA: TGCGCCAGCAGCTTTCCGTCGGAATATGGCTACACCTTC

J: TRBJ1-6
size: once
length: 15
V: TRBV2
D: -
CDR3: CASSLDRDYNSPLHF
DNA: TGTGCCAGCAGTCTCGACAGAGACTATAATTCACCCCTCCACTTT

J: TRBJ2-5
size: -
length: 17
V: TRBV7-2
D: TRBD2
CDR3: CASSLDSSGGVTGTQYF
DNA: TGTGCCAGCAGCTTAGACTCTAGCGGGGGAGTGACGGGGACCCAGTACTTC

J: TRBJ2-1
size: medium-sized
length: 14
V: TRBV2
D: -
CDR3: CASTAGSSYNEQFF
DNA: TGTGCCAGCACGGCGGGGAGCTCCTACAATGAGCAGTTCTTC

J: TRBJ1-5
size: -
length: 16
V: TRBV14
D: -
CDR3: CASSQDDSYSNQPQHF
DNA: TGTGCCAGCAGCCAAGATGACAGTTATAGCAATCAGCCCCAGCATTTT

J: TRBJ1-1
size: -
length: 11
V: TRBV6-5
D: -
CDR3: CASRHTGQAFF
DNA: TGTGCCAGCAGACATACAGGCCAGGCTTTCTTT

J: TRBJ2-7
size: -
length: 13
V: TRBV29-1
D: TRBD1
CDR3: CSVVLGQGAGQYF
DNA: TGCAGCGTTGTTTTGGGACAGGGGGCTGGGCAGTACTTC

J: TRBJ2-5
size: -
length: 18
V: TRBV7-9
D: TRBD2
CDR3: CASSLDRLAGVGGETQYF
DNA: TGTGCCAGCAGCTTAGATCGACTAGCGGGAGTTGGAGGAGAGACCCAGTACTTC

J: TRBJ1-2
size: -
length: 16
V: TRBV21-1
D: -
CDR3: CASSKNRRGLGYGYTF
DNA: TGTGCCAGCAGCAAAAACCGCAGGGGCCTGGGCTATGGCTACACCTTC

J: TRBJ1-6
size: -
length: 16
V: TRBV5-5
D: -
CDR3: CASSLSSTVYNSPLHF
DNA: TGTGCCAGCAGCCTGTCTTCGACAGTCTATAATTCACCCCTCCACTTT

J: TRBJ1-5
size: -
length: 16
V: TRBV21-1
D: -
CDR3: CASSSGPPTGNQPQHF
DNA: TGTGCCAGCAGCAGTGGGCCCCCGACGGGCAATCAGCCCCAGCATTTT

J: TRBJ2-3
size: -
length: 12
V: TRBV5-6
D: -
CDR3: CASSLVATGQYF
DNA: TGTGCCAGCAGCTTGGTTGCGACTGGGCAGTATTTT

J: TRBJ2-3
size: -
length: 14
V: TRBV5-4
D: -
CDR3: CASRSEGGRDTQYF
DNA: TGTGCCAGCAGGTCCGAGGGGGGTAGGGATACGCAGTATTTT

J: TRBJ1-5
size: -
length: 14
V: TRBV7-2
D: -
CDR3: CASSAQEGGQPQHF
DNA: TGTGCCAGCAGCGCCCAAGAGGGTGGTCAGCCCCAGCATTTT

J: TRBJ2-1
size: few
length: 16
V: TRBV9
D: TRBD2
CDR3: CASSFPSSGRDNEQFF
DNA: TGTGCCAGCAGCTTCCCCTCTAGCGGGAGGGACAATGAGCAGTTCTTC

J: TRBJ2-7
size: -
length: 14
V: TRBV7-2
D: -
CDR3: CASSMGHNSYEQYF
DNA: TGTGCCAGCAGCATGGGACATAACTCCTACGAGCAGTACTTC

J: TRBJ1-2
size: -
length: 16
V: TRBV7-3
D: -
CDR3: CASSPHQSIPNYGYTF
DNA: TGTGCCAGCAGCCCCCACCAGTCCATCCCTAACTATGGCTACACCTTC

J: TRBJ2-5
size: -
length: 15
V: TRBV7-6
D: TRBD1
CDR3: CASSPQQGAGETQYF
DNA: TGTGCCAGCAGCCCTCAACAGGGGGCGGGGGAGACCCAGTACTTC

J: TRBJ2-1
size: -
length: 16
V: TRBV9
D: TRBD2
CDR3: CASSLAGRSSYNEQFF
DNA: TGTGCCAGCAGCCTAGCGGGCCGGAGCTCCTACAATGAGCAGTTCTTC

J: TRBJ1-1
size: -
length: 13
V: TRBV12-5
D: -
CDR3: CASGESGHTEAFF
DNA: TGTGCTAGTGGGGAATCAGGCCACACTGAAGCTTTCTTT

J: TRBJ2-5
size: -
length: 14
V: TRBV20-1
D: TRBD2
CDR3: CSASGLAGVETQYF
DNA: TGCAGTGCTAGTGGTCTAGCGGGAGTAGAGACCCAGTACTTC

J: TRBJ1-5
size: -
length: 15
V: TRBV19
D: TRBD1
CDR3: CASKQGTGHNQPQHF
DNA: TGTGCCAGTAAACAGGGGACAGGTCACAATCAGCCCCAGCATTTT

J: TRBJ2-2
size: few
length: 17
V: TRBV4-3
D: TRBD2
CDR3: CASSQGYGTSDTGELFF
DNA: TGCGCCAGCAGCCAAGGGTATGGGACTAGCGACACCGGGGAGCTGTTTTTT

J: TRBJ2-2
size: -
length: 16
V: TRBV19
D: TRBD1
CDR3: CASTPQGAAVTGELFF
DNA: TGTGCCAGTACCCCGCAGGGGGCGGCGGTCACCGGGGAGCTGTTTTTT

J: TRBJ2-5
size: few
length: 13
V: TRBV10-3
D: -
CDR3: CAISDRGVETQYF
DNA: TGTGCCATCAGTGACAGGGGGGTGGAGACCCAGTACTTC

J: TRBJ2-4
size: -
length: 17
V: TRBV3-1/TRBV3-2
D: -
CDR3: CASSKTCPLQRKNIQYF
DNA: TGTGCCAGCAGCAAAACCTGTCCCTTGCAAAGAAAAAACATTCAGTACTTC

J: TRBJ1-5
size: -
length: 13
V: TRBV6-2/TRBV6-3
D: TRBD1
CDR3: CASSYTGDQPQHF
DNA: TGTGCCAGCAGTTATACAGGGGATCAGCCCCAGCATTTT

J: TRBJ2-3
size: once
length: 13
V: TRBV29-1
D: TRBD1
CDR3: CSLIGQGGDTQYF
DNA: TGCAGCCTGATAGGACAGGGGGGGGATACGCAGTATTTT

J: TRBJ2-3
size: -
length: 15
V: TRBV5-1
D: TRBD2
CDR3: CASSFGGASTDTQYF
DNA: TGCGCCAGCAGCTTCGGGGGGGCTAGCACAGATACGCAGTATTTT

J: TRBJ2-7
size: -
length: 17
V: TRBV11-3
D: TRBD2
CDR3: CASSILSGTSGAYEQYF
DNA: TGTGCCAGCAGCATTTTATCCGGGACTAGCGGGGCCTACGAGCAGTACTTC

J: TRBJ1-1
size: -
length: 14
V: TRBV10-3
D: -
CDR3: CAISESGGNTEAFF
DNA: TGTGCCATCAGTGAGTCTGGGGGGAACACTGAAGCTTTCTTT

J: TRBJ2-7
size: few
length: 15
V: TRBV6-5
D: TRBD2
CDR3: CASLLATSGSNEQYF
DNA: TGTGCCAGCCTCCTAGCAACTAGCGGGAGTAATGAGCAGTACTTC

J: TRBJ1-4
size: once
length: 18
V: TRBV27
D: TRBD1
CDR3: CASSLGGQGVSPNEKLFF
DNA: TGTGCCAGCAGTTTGGGAGGACAGGGGGTCTCTCCTAATGAAAAACTGTTTTTT

J: TRBJ2-2
size: once
length: 18
V: TRBV7-6
D: -
CDR3: CAASRRTPGHLNTGELFF
DNA: TGTGCCGCCAGCAGACGGACCCCAGGACACTTGAACACCGGGGAGCTGTTTTTT

J: TRBJ1-4
size: -
length: 13
V: TRBV7-8
D: -
CDR3: CASSITGYEKLFF
DNA: TGTGCCAGCAGCATTACAGGGTACGAAAAACTGTTTTTT